This T cell receptor (beta chain) appears in the sequencing data of a study of a mutant IDH1 vaccine in newly diagnosed glioma. The V gene's germline CDR1 is MDHEN and CDR2 SYDVKM. The junction had 6 bases not matched to a gene; V was cut back by 5 bases and J by 4 bases. The CDR3 covers 15 residues. This clone was seen a handful of times. Antigen unknown. Described time point: week 5, during vaccination. A single vaccine dose contained 300 ug of mutant IDH1 20-mer peptide, and topical imiquimod was used with it. The data were produced by immunoSEQ multiplex PCR, yet TCRdb's version contains in-frame clones alone and is incomplete. Counted here are 35,000 or so clones, roughly 80% occurring once; the ten biggest clones make up about a quarter.

The rearrangement uses TRBV28 and TRBJ2-7; 12 nucleotides line up with TRBD1. This material consisted of PBMCs, taken from a glioma patient whose treatment included an IDH1 peptide vaccine. The TCR originated in a man in his thirties or forties with glioma. CDR3 amino acids: CASSPGGQGAYEQYF. DNA of the CDR3: TGTGCCAGCAGTCCGGGGGGACAGGGGGCTTACGAGCAGTACTTC.